Listed below are T cell receptor beta chains from one sample, sequenced in a study of cytomegalovirus exposure and HLA in healthy donors. Sequencing used immunoSEQ multiplex PCR; TCRdb keeps in-frame clones, though not all of them. The sample has around 120,000 clones. Sample: PBMCs. These receptors all come from a man younger than 30 in good health and CMV-seronegative. The CDR3 runs from the conserved cysteine through the conserved F or W. The D gene is left open where the match is weak.

j_call d_call v_call cdr3_aa cdr3_nt
TRBJ1-1 . TRBV5-4 CASSFMRNTEAFF TGTGCCAGCAGCTTTATGAGGAACACTGAAGCTTTCTTT
TRBJ2-7 . TRBV27 CASSPSNLRDEQYF TGTGCCAGCAGTCCCAGTAACCTTCGGGACGAGCAGTACTTC
TRBJ2-3 TRBD2 TRBV28 CASSVGGDGTQYF TGTGCCAGCAGTGTGGGGGGGGACGGGACGCAGTATTTT
TRBJ2-1 TRBD2 TRBV5-4 CASHHSGSRNEQFF TGTGCCAGCCATCACAGCGGGAGTCGGAATGAGCAGTTCTTC
TRBJ2-4 TRBD2 TRBV9 CASSPRIGTSAAWSKNIQYF TGTGCCAGCAGCCCTCGAATAGGGACTAGCGCGGCCTGGAGCAAAAACATTCAGTACTTC
TRBJ2-2 . TRBV6-4 CASSPSSPGELFF TGTGCCAGCAGTCCCTCCTCCCCGGGGGAGCTGTTTTTT
TRBJ2-3 . TRBV7-9 CASSLELITDTQYF TGTGCCAGCAGCTTAGAACTAATCACAGATACGCAGTATTTT
TRBJ2-7 TRBD2 TRBV18 CASSLGLAVDYEQYF TGTGCCAGCTCCCTCGGACTAGCGGTAGACTACGAGCAGTACTTC
TRBJ2-1 TRBD2 TRBV5-6 CASSFIGGGFYNEQFF TGTGCCAGCAGCTTCATCGGGGGGGGGTTTTACAATGAGCAGTTCTTC
TRBJ2-7 . TRBV13 CASSYRDSYEQYF TGTGCCAGCAGCTACAGGGACTCCTACGAGCAGTACTTC
TRBJ2-1 TRBD1 TRBV2 CATDPLGQGHEQFF TGTGCCACCGACCCCTTGGGACAGGGACATGAGCAGTTCTTC
TRBJ1-1 . TRBV2 CASSEIEPWRTEAFF TGTGCCAGCAGTGAAATAGAGCCGTGGAGAACTGAAGCTTTCTTT
TRBJ2-2 TRBD2 TRBV19 CASSDPRGLNAGELFF TGTGCCAGTAGTGATCCTCGGGGACTAAACGCCGGGGAGCTGTTTTTT
TRBJ2-2 . TRBV6-5 CASSYVGGSTGELFF TGTGCCAGCAGTTATGTGGGAGGTAGTACCGGGGAGCTGTTTTTT
TRBJ1-6 . TRBV7-9 CASSPQEPYNSPLHF TGTGCCAGCAGCCCCCAGGAACCCTATAATTCACCCCTCCACTTT
TRBJ2-5 TRBD2 TRBV6-1 CASSVRTSGRIVSSQETQYF TGTGCCAGCAGTGTCCGGACTAGCGGAAGGATAGTTTCATCACAAGAGACCCAGTACTTC
TRBJ2-3 TRBD2 TRBV7-8 CASSSTFGSGGPGSTDTQYF TGTGCCAGCAGCTCTACTTTTGGAAGCGGGGGTCCGGGCAGCACAGATACGCAGTATTTT
TRBJ2-7 . TRBV11-2 CASSGQYFSSYEQYF TGTGCCAGCAGCGGACAGTATTTTAGCTCCTACGAGCAGTACTTC
TRBJ2-3 TRBD2 TRBV7-3 CASSRLAGTTDTQYF TGTGCCAGCAGCCGTCTAGCGGGGACCACAGATACGCAGTATTTT
TRBJ2-7 TRBD1 TRBV7-8 CASSSSGTGGGYEQYF TGTGCCAGCAGCAGCTCCGGGACAGGGGGCGGGTACGAGCAGTACTTC
TRBJ2-2 TRBD2 TRBV27 CASSLSRTSGTGELFF TGTGCCAGCAGTTTATCTCGTACTAGCGGCACCGGGGAGCTGTTTTTT
TRBJ2-5 . TRBV20-1 CSAARETQYF TGCAGTGCTGCCCGGGAGACCCAGTACTTC